This T cell receptor beta chain was identified in a study of blood T cell repertoires in COVID-19. V was shortened by 4 bases and J by 8 bases, with 17 bases between the two germline ends. This CDR3 comprises 15 residues. The V gene's germline CDR1 is LNHDA and CDR2 SQIVND (reference sequence). Here immunoSEQ multiplex PCR was the method, and the copy in TCRdb shows in-frame clones only, minus some. The data contain roughly 74,000 clones, 70% to 90% of them singletons. The sequence was collected from a woman of 80 years or more with active or convalescent COVID-19. The chain carries TRBV19 and TRBJ1-4; tentatively, D is TRBD1 (5 bases). Material: peripheral blood. The CDR3 DNA follows: TGTGCCAGTAGTACAGCGGGGGTCGGGCGAGAAAAACTGTTTTTT. Translating gives CASSTAGVGREKLFF. Supplemented by reference TRBV19 and TRBJ1-4, the full variable domain reads DGGITQSPKYLFRKEGQNVTLSCEQNLNHDAMYWYRQDPGQGLRLIYYSQIVNDFQKGDIAEGYSVSREKKESFPLTVTSAQKNPTAFYLCASSTAGVGREKLFFGSGTQLSVL.